This TCR beta chain was observed in a study of CD8 T cells in Susac syndrome. RNA was extracted with the RNeasy kit, and a quantity of 0.5 to 1 ug was reverse transcribed using random hexamers. A multiplex approach, immunoSEQ multiplex PCR, amplified TCR beta CDR3 across 54 Vbeta and 13 Jbeta. One entry per CDR3 protein, called by TCRdb with MiXCR from the immunoSEQ multiplex PCR reads. The top ten clones hold about 0.1% of a sample with 150,000 to 200,000 distinct CDR3 sequences, roughly 94% of them seen once. CDR3 size: 17 residues. Per germline, CDR1 MDHEN and CDR2 SYDVKM. Trimming stripped 2 bases from V and 0 bases from J, with 15 bases between. The CD8+ and CD4+ T cells were isolated magnetically using a negative isolation approach, whereas the TEMRA cells were enriched by FACS.

The rearrangement joins TRBV28 to TRBJ2-3; TRBD2 might be the D (6 bases). Material for sequencing was CD4+ T cells from PBMCs. This TCR came from a human donor in good health. The CDR3 protein is CASSLGASAASTDTQYF. CDR3 in DNA: TGTGCCAGCAGTTTAGGCGCTAGCGCCGCTAGCACAGATACGCAGTATTTT.